Listed below are T cell receptor beta chains from one sample, sequenced in a study of cytomegalovirus exposure and HLA in healthy donors. TCRdb's copy holds only in-frame clones and misses some; the assay was immunoSEQ multiplex PCR. The sample shows around 100,000 clones, 76% of them seen only once. The specimen sequenced was PBMCs. These receptors came from a man between 40 and 49 years old in good health and CMV-seronegative. CDR3s include the opening cysteine and the closing phenylalanine or tryptophan. A D gene is named only where the DNA matches it firmly. Clone sizes are given selectively: once, few, many, or a class where the clone is expanded.

j_call | d_call | clone_size | v_call | cdr3_aa | cdr3_nt
TRBJ1-5 | NA | NA | TRBV30 | CAWNTDSNQPQHF | TGTGCCTGGAACACAGATAGCAATCAGCCCCAGCATTTT
TRBJ2-1 | NA | NA | TRBV21-1 | CASSKGGGGQDNEQFF | TGTGCCAGCAGCAAAGGGGGCGGGGGGCAGGACAATGAGCAGTTCTTC
TRBJ1-4 | NA | NA | TRBV19 | CASTVGGANEKLFF | TGTGCCAGTACCGTGGGAGGGGCTAATGAAAAACTGTTTTTT
TRBJ1-6 | TRBD1 | few | TRBV6-6 | CATKLGQAYNSPLHF | TGTGCCACCAAATTGGGACAGGCATATAATTCACCCCTCCACTTT
TRBJ1-2 | NA | NA | TRBV19 | CASSIGGLPYGYTF | TGTGCCAGTAGTATAGGAGGATTACCCTATGGCTACACCTTC
TRBJ2-3 | NA | NA | TRBV5-1 | CASSWATDTQYF | TGCGCCAGCAGCTGGGCTACAGATACGCAGTATTTT
TRBJ2-1 | NA | NA | TRBV10-1 | CASSGQAFPHEQFF | TGCGCCAGCAGTGGGCAGGCCTTTCCTCATGAGCAGTTCTTC
TRBJ2-3 | TRBD2 | NA | TRBV9 | CASSGPLAGGVTDTQYF | TGTGCCAGCAGCGGCCCTCTAGCGGGGGGTGTCACAGATACGCAGTATTTT
TRBJ1-1 | TRBD1 | NA | TRBV19 | CASRRDRATFF | TGTGCCAGTAGGAGGGACAGGGCTACCTTCTTT
TRBJ1-4 | TRBD1 | NA | TRBV14 | CASRFSGRGREKLFF | TGTGCCAGCAGATTTTCCGGCAGGGGGCGGGAAAAACTGTTTTTT